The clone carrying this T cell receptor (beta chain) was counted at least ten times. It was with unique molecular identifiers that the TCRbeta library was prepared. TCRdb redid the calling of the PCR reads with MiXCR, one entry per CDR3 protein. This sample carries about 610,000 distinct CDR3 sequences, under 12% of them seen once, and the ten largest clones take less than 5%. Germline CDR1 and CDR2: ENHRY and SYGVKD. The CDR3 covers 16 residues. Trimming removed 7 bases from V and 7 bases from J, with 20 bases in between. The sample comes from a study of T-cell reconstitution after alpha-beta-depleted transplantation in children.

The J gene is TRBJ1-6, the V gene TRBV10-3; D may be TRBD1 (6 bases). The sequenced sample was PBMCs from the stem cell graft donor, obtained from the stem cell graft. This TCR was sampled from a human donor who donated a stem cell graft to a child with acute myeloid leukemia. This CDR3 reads CAIMAGDEGTNSPLHF. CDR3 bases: TGTGCCATCATGGCAGGGGACGAGGGGACGAATTCACCCCTCCACTTT.